A selection of T cell receptor beta chains follows, all from one sample in a study of control samples from healthy donors and cancer patients. Some clones are missing from TCRdb's copy, which holds only in-frame ones; the method was immunoSEQ multiplex PCR. The profile shows about 120,000 clones, around 89% of them singletons. The specimen was PBMCs. The receptors originated from a woman aged 60 to 75 with lung cancer. The CDR3 runs from the conserved cysteine through the conserved F or W. The order of the fields is V gene, J gene, clone size, D gene, CDR3 protein, CDR3 DNA. A D gene is named only where the DNA matches it firmly. Clone size is shown for a subset of rows, as once, few, many or a class of expanded clone.

>TRBV3-1/TRBV3-2|TRBJ2-1|.|.
CASSRDYFNEQFF
TGTGCCAGCAGCCGAGACTACTTCAATGAGCAGTTCTTC
>TRBV5-6|TRBJ1-2|once|.
CASSFLDGPVYGYTF
TGTGCCAGCAGCTTCCTGGATGGGCCGGTCTATGGCTACACCTTC
>TRBV10-3|TRBJ2-5|.|.
CAISETGETQYF
TGTGCCATCAGTGAGACGGGAGAGACCCAGTACTTC
>TRBV5-4|TRBJ2-5|.|TRBD2
CASSLGLADQETQYF
TGTGCCAGCAGCTTGGGACTAGCGGATCAAGAGACCCAGTACTTC
>TRBV9|TRBJ1-2|.|.
CASSGHMGNYGYTF
TGTGCCAGCAGCGGCCACATGGGGAACTATGGCTACACCTTC
>TRBV29-1|TRBJ1-5|.|.
CSVEDGPGSSGQPQHF
TGCAGCGTTGAAGATGGGCCGGGCTCTAGCGGGCAGCCCCAGCATTTT
>TRBV5-6|TRBJ1-1|.|TRBD1
CASRRQGGTEAFF
TGTGCCAGCAGGAGACAGGGCGGGACTGAAGCTTTCTTT
>TRBV18|TRBJ2-7|few|.
CASSPQGQRSYEQYF
TGTGCCAGCTCACCACAAGGACAGCGTTCCTACGAGCAGTACTTC
>TRBV19|TRBJ2-7|.|.
CASYLQTGRTYEQYF
TGTGCCAGTTATCTCCAGACAGGGAGGACCTACGAGCAGTACTTC
>TRBV5-1|TRBJ1-1|.|.
CASSAGGGNTEAFF
TGCGCCAGCAGCGCGGGGGGAGGGAACACTGAAGCTTTCTTT
>TRBV5-6|TRBJ1-2|once|.
CASSLSGSNYGYTF
TGTGCCAGCAGCTTATCGGGATCCAACTATGGCTACACCTTC
>TRBV9|TRBJ2-1|.|TRBD2
CASSGSGRGSEQFF
TGTGCCAGCAGCGGTAGCGGGAGGGGGAGTGAGCAGTTCTTC
>TRBV7-9|TRBJ1-2|.|.
CASSLVPSANYGYTF
TGTGCCAGCAGCTTAGTTCCGTCTGCTAACTATGGCTACACCTTC
>TRBV7-9|TRBJ2-5|.|TRBD2
CASSLTGGSGETQYF
TGTGCCAGCAGCTTAACGGGGGGGAGTGGAGAGACCCAGTACTTC
>TRBV3-1/TRBV3-2|TRBJ1-1|few|.
CASSQVGGFFTEAFF
TGTGCCAGCAGCCAAGTAGGGGGGTTCTTCACTGAAGCTTTCTTT
>TRBV6-5|TRBJ1-1|.|.
CASNAGMNTEAFF
TGTGCCAGCAACGCAGGGATGAACACTGAAGCTTTCTTT
>TRBV13|TRBJ1-1|.|.
CASSSRILGGKNREAFF
TGTGCCAGCAGTTCAAGAATTCTGGGCGGGAAAAATCGTGAAGCTTTCTTT
>TRBV6-5|TRBJ2-7|.|.
CASSTTGPRGDEQYF
TGTGCCAGCAGTACCACAGGCCCCAGGGGGGACGAGCAGTACTTC
>TRBV5-1|TRBJ1-3|few|.
CASQQVPGSGNTIYF
TGCGCCAGTCAGCAGGTACCGGGCTCTGGAAACACCATATATTTT
>TRBV7-9|TRBJ2-3|.|.
CASSLYPDTQYF
TGTGCCAGCAGCTTATACCCAGATACGCAGTATTTT
>TRBV7-3|TRBJ1-1|.|.
CASSSLPLTEAFF
TGTGCCAGCAGCTCTCTCCCCCTGACTGAAGCTTTCTTT
>TRBV3-1/TRBV3-2|TRBJ2-1|.|.
CASSQSMEGSYNEQFF
TGTGCCAGCAGCCAAAGTATGGAGGGGTCCTACAATGAGCAGTTCTTC
>TRBV4-2|TRBJ1-3|.|TRBD1
CASSQDRTGASWSGNTIYF
TGTGCCAGCAGCCAAGATCGGACAGGGGCTTCTTGGAGTGGAAACACCATATATTTT
>TRBV7-6|TRBJ2-7|.|.
CASSLKSGTGSYEQYF
TGTGCCAGCAGCTTAAAATCGGGGACGGGATCCTACGAGCAGTACTTC
>TRBV11-2|TRBJ2-5|.|.
CASSSIRPETQYF
TGTGCCAGCAGCTCAATCCGTCCCGAGACCCAGTACTTC
>TRBV5-3|TRBJ1-5|once|.
CARSLAFLAKPCSNQPQHF
TGTGCCAGAAGCTTGGCCTTCTTGGCGAAACCTTGCAGCAATCAGCCCCAGCATTTT
>TRBV9|TRBJ2-1|once|TRBD2
CASSRRDYLYNEQFF
TGTGCCAGCAGCAGACGGGACTACCTCTACAATGAGCAGTTCTTC
>TRBV10-3|TRBJ2-7|once|TRBD2
CAISGTRGDEQYF
TGTGCCATCAGTGGGACCCGGGGGGACGAGCAGTACTTC
>TRBV4-3|TRBJ1-3|.|TRBD1
CASSRTGGPGNTIYF
TGCGCCAGCAGCCGCACAGGGGGCCCTGGAAACACCATATATTTT
>TRBV3-1/TRBV3-2|TRBJ1-5|.|.
CASSQDGAGGNQPQHF
TGTGCCAGCAGCCAAGATGGGGCAGGGGGCAATCAGCCCCAGCATTTT
>TRBV2|TRBJ2-5|.|.
CASGPDGGTQYF
TGTGCCAGCGGTCCTGATGGAGGGACCCAGTACTTC
>TRBV5-1|TRBJ2-7|.|.
CASSLAWPGEQYF
TGCGCCAGCAGCTTGGCCTGGCCGGGCGAGCAGTACTTC
>TRBV12-3/TRBV12-4|TRBJ2-7|.|.
CASSLIGGYEQYF
TGTGCCAGCAGTTTGATTGGGGGCTACGAGCAGTACTTC
>TRBV11-3|TRBJ2-2|.|TRBD2
CASSSEPSSGNTGELFF
TGTGCCAGCAGCTCAGAACCTTCTAGCGGAAACACCGGGGAGCTGTTTTTT
>TRBV29-1|TRBJ2-7|.|.
CSVVVESPYEQYF
TGCAGCGTTGTCGTCGAGTCCCCCTACGAGCAGTACTTC
>TRBV24-1|TRBJ2-3|.|TRBD1
CATEGQDTDTQYF
TGTGCCACCGAGGGACAGGACACAGATACGCAGTATTTT